This entry features one T cell receptor (beta chain) sequence. Its antigen remains unknown. This record comes from a study of T cell repertoires in ileal Crohn's disease. General study results and limits: Endoscopic recurrence occurred in every patient whose clonality exceeded 26.8%.

Clones were sequenced by immunoSEQ multiplex PCR, and TCRdb holds only the in-frame ones, with some missing. This sample has fewer than 4,500 clones, with roughly 80% found just once. Adults with ileal or ileocolonic Crohn's disease and an indication for resection were eligible. The sample taken for sequencing was ileal tissue. This TCR was recovered from an adult with Crohn's disease.

CDR3 protein: CASSQGVDTEAFF. DNA of the CDR3: TGTGCCAGCTCACAAGGGGTTGACACTGAAGCTTTCTTT. The chain combines TRBV18 with TRBJ1-1; perhaps TRBD1 as D (5 bases). Germline V lookup: CDR1 KGHSH, CDR2 LQKENI. The CDR3 is 13 amino acids. The V end was cut by 4 bases, the J end by 3 bases, with 9 bases between.